The 21 T cell receptor beta chains given below trace back to one sample, sequenced in a study of Ad26.COV2.S vaccination and SARS-CoV-2 variants. Specified treatment: roughly 18 received Ad26.COV2.S at low or high dose, single or two shots; roughly 5 received placebo; per-sample allocation not given. Day 63 after the first vaccine or placebo injection was the time point for sampling. Libraries were prepared by immunoSEQ multiplex PCR; TCRdb keeps only in-frame clonotypes and omits some of them. The table lists about 480,000 clones, around 88% of them singletons. The specimen was peripheral blood, collected in a trial of Ad26.COV2.S vaccine versus placebo. Source of these receptors: a person between 18 and 60 years old who received the Ad26.COV2.S COVID-19 vaccine or a placebo.

CDR3 protein: CASGWIDRGTDTQYF. As DNA, the CDR3 is TGTGCCAGCGGATGGATCGACAGGGGCACAGATACGCAGTATTTT. V usage is TRBV2 and J usage is TRBJ2-3, with 7 bases aligning to TRBD1. The CDR3 covers 15 residues. CDR1 is SNHLY, CDR2 FYNNEI, per germline. Germline trimming cut 8 bases from V and 1 base from J; bases unmatched to any gene: 9.

The chain uses TRBV4-3 and TRBJ1-6; TRBD1 is a possible D gene (6 bases). The V gene lost 0 bases and the J gene lost 10 bases, with 16 bases spanning the gap. CDR1 LGHNA and CDR2 YSLEER come from the germline V gene. This CDR3 has 16 amino acids. CDR3 sequence reads: CASSQEGGPSGSPLHF. Here the CDR3 DNA reads TGCGCCAGCAGCCAAGAGGGGGGCCCAAGCGGATCACCCCTCCACTTT.

The chain links TRBV6-5 to TRBJ1-6; 8 bases are shared with TRBD1. The CDR3 extends over 13 amino acids. Trimming removed 8 bases from V and 10 bases from J; junction bases left unmatched: 7. Germline lookup yields CDR1 MNHEY and CDR2 SVGAGI. The CDR3 loop is CASRGQGVSPLHF. The CDR3 coding sequence is TGTGCCAGCCGCGGACAGGGAGTCTCACCCCTCCACTTT.

V and J are TRBV6-5 and TRBJ1-2; a possible D gene is TRBD1 (6 bases). CDR1 MNHEY and CDR2 SVGAGI come from the germline V gene. The CDR3 has 14 residues. V was shortened by 6 bases and J by 2 bases, with 13 bases between the two germline ends. The CDR3 sequence is CASREGGLNYGYTF. For the CDR3, the DNA is TGTGCCAGCAGGGAGGGGGGACTAAACTATGGCTACACCTTC.

The chain links TRBV7-2 to TRBJ2-5, with TRBD1 matching 9 bases. The germline CDR1 and CDR2 sequences are SGHTA and FQGNSA. The CDR3 sequence is 17 residues long. J gave up 7 bases and V 5 bases, and 17 bases lay outside the gene matches. The CDR3 is CASSPEAGTGTKVTQYF. The CDR3 region has the DNA TGTGCCAGCAGCCCAGAAGCCGGGACAGGGACCAAGGTGACCCAGTACTTC. The variable domain in full, completed from reference TRBV7-2 and TRBJ2-5, reads GAGVSQSPSNKVTEKGKDVELRCDPISGHTALYWYRQSLGQGLEFLIYFQGNSAPDKSGLPSDRFSAERTGGSVSTLTIQRTQQEDSAVYLCASSPEAGTGTKVTQYFGPGTRLLVL.

The rearrangement uses TRBV21-1 and TRBJ1-6; the table assigns TRBD1, which was not confirmed against the DNA. TRBV21-1 counts as a pseudogene. The CDR3 has 15 amino acids. CDR3 amino acids: CASSKGAGMNSPLHF. CDR3 DNA: TGTGCCAGCAGCAAAGGTGCAGGAATGAATTCACCCCTCCACTTT.

The chain is built from TRBV9 and TRBJ2-3; no firm D call. This CDR3 is 15 amino acids long. V lost 4 bases and J 5 bases, leaving 17 bases between the germline ends. Germline CDR1 SGDLS, CDR2 YYNGEE. CDR3 region: CASSPRLGSLDTQYF. CDR3 sequence (DNA): TGTGCCAGCAGCCCGAGACTGGGTAGTCTAGATACGCAGTATTTT.

The gene calls are TRBV12-3 or TRBV12-4 and TRBJ2-2; unclear D gene. V was clipped by 2 bases and J by 5 bases, with 3 bases between them. This CDR3 is 12 amino acids long. The CDR3 nucleotides read TGTGCCAGCAGTTTAATAACCGGGGAGCTGTTTTTT. Translating gives CASSLITGELFF.

V usage is TRBV18 and J usage is TRBJ1-2; 7 bases match TRBD1. Trimming cost V 0 bases and J 7 bases; bases outside gene matches: 11. This CDR3 comprises 16 residues. In germline, CDR1 is KGHSH, CDR2 LQKENI. In DNA form, the CDR3 reads TGTGCCAGCTCACCACCGCACGGAGGGGGCGCGAGTGGCTACACCTTC. The encoded protein is CASSPPHGGGASGYTF. Drawing the rest from reference TRBV18 and TRBJ1-2, the complete variable domain is NAGVMQNPRHLVRRRGQEARLRCSPMKGHSHVYWYRQLPEEGLKFMVYLQKENIIDESGMPKERFSAEFPKEGPSILRIQQVVRGDSAAYFCASSPPHGGGASGYTFGSGTRLTVV.

This clone came up once. As DNA, the CDR3 is TGTGCCAGCAGCTCCCTGGGGTCCTACAATGAGCAGTTCTTC. It encodes CASSSLGSYNEQFF. The chain joins TRBV11-2 to TRBJ2-1; no definite D call. Germline values: CDR1 SGHAT, CDR2 FQNNGV. The CDR3 extends over 14 amino acids. Trimming stripped 4 bases from V and 1 base from J, with 8 bases between.

This chain joins TRBV5-1 and TRBJ2-7; 9 bases are shared with TRBD2. CDR1 and CDR2 from the germline V gene are SGHRS and YFSETQ. The length of the CDR3 is 15 residues. V lost 2 bases, J lost 7 bases, and 10 bases stayed unmatched. CDR3 in DNA: TGCGCCAGCAGCTTAAGGACTAGCGAGTGGGGAGAGCAGTACTTC. Translating it yields CASSLRTSEWGEQYF.

V gene TRBV5-1 combines with J gene TRBJ2-7; no definite D call. This CDR3 region has 12 residues. With 0 bases removed from V and 3 bases from J, the gap between germline ends came to 4 bases. Per germline, CDR1 SGHRS and CDR2 YFSETQ. CDR3 nucleotide sequence: TGCGCCAGCAGCTTGGGTTACTACGAGCAGTACTTC. Translated: CASSLGYYEQYF.

This sequence joins TRBV6-1 and TRBJ2-5, with D tentatively TRBD1 or TRBD2 (5 bases each). Germline-derived CDR1 and CDR2 are MNHNS and SASEGT. V dropped 3 bases and J dropped 5 bases, with 19 bases sitting between them. CDR3 size: 16 residues. The CDR3 sequence: CASSDPRDPRRETQYF. As DNA, the CDR3 is TGTGCCAGCAGTGACCCACGGGACCCTCGGCGGGAGACCCAGTACTTC.

This clone was counted ten times or more. The rearrangement uses TRBV9 and TRBJ1-1, with unresolved D. V dropped 4 bases and J dropped 1 base, with 11 bases sitting between them. The CDR3 contains 14 residues. Germline V gene lookup returns CDR1 SGDLS and CDR2 YYNGEE. CDR3 bases: TGTGCCAGCAGCCCGGACCAGTGGAACACTGAAGCTTTCTTT. Translated, it gives CASSPDQWNTEAFF. Together with reference TRBV9 and TRBJ1-1, the CDR3 gives the full variable domain: DSGVTQTPKHLITATGQRVTLRCSPRSGDLSVYWYQQSLDQGLQFLIQYYNGEERAKGNILERFSAQQFPDLHSELNLSSLELGDSALYFCASSPDQWNTEAFFGQGTRLTVV.

V and J are TRBV5-6 and TRBJ1-1; TRBD1 might be the D (5 bases). Germline V lookup: CDR1 SGHDT, CDR2 YYEEEE. V was trimmed by 0 bases and J by 7 bases, leaving 13 bases between them. The CDR3 is 14 amino acids. CDR3 loop: CASSLGGVGVEAFF. CDR3 DNA: TGTGCCAGCAGCTTGGGAGGGGTGGGCGTTGAAGCTTTCTTT.

This chain links TRBV7-2 with TRBJ2-1; 8 nucleotides align to TRBD1. The ends lost 1 base at V and 4 bases at J; junction bases unmatched: 6. The CDR3 extends over 16 amino acids. The germline V gene has CDR1 SGHTA and CDR2 FQGNSA. The CDR3 sequence is CASSLVGTGAYNEQFF. The CDR3 bases are TGTGCCAGCAGCTTAGTTGGGACAGGTGCATACAATGAGCAGTTCTTC.

The rearrangement joins TRBV5-8 to TRBJ1-2; D call uncertain. With 2 bases removed from V and 4 bases from J, the gap between germline ends came to 6 bases. The length of the CDR3 is 12 residues. Germline values: CDR1 SGHTS, CDR2 YDEGEE. The CDR3 reads CASSLRFYGYTF. For the CDR3, the DNA is TGTGCCAGCAGCTTAAGATTCTATGGCTACACCTTC.

This sequence joins TRBV10-3 and TRBJ2-1; TRBD2 agrees at 13 bases. The CDR3 is 15 residues long. J lost 7 bases, V lost 3 bases, and 3 bases had no gene match. Per the germline V gene, CDR1 is ENHRY and CDR2 is SYGVKD. As DNA, the CDR3 is TGTGCCATCAGTGATCGGACTAGCGGGAGTAATGAGCAGTTCTTC. It specifies CAISDRTSGSNEQFF.

The chain has TRBV21-1 and TRBJ1-5; TRBD1 is the table's D call and was not checked against the DNA. TRBV21-1 is tagged as a pseudogene. CDR3 length: 14 residues. In DNA, the CDR3 is TGTGCCAGCAGCAACGCCAGGGGTAAACAGCCCCAGCATTTT. Encoded protein: CASSNARGKQPQHF.

The J gene is TRBJ2-3, the V gene TRBV7-9; 9 bases map to TRBD2. Germline loops: CDR1 SEHNR, CDR2 FQNEAQ (reference sequence). This CDR3 has 16 residues. With V trimmed by 4 bases and J by 2 bases, 7 bases remained unmatched. The CDR3 nucleotides read TGTGCCAGCAGCTCCTGGACTAGCGCAATCACAGATACGCAGTATTTT. This translates into CASSSWTSAITDTQYF.

The V gene is TRBV27, the J gene TRBJ1-5, with TRBD1 matching 9 bases. The CDR3 is made up of 14 amino acids. Germline V gives CDR1 MNHEY, CDR2 SMNVEV (reference sequence). V shed 8 bases and J 6 bases; nucleotides not matched to a gene: 8. The CDR3 sequence is CASQRTGGLQPQHF. CDR3 DNA sequence: TGTGCCAGCCAGCGCACAGGGGGCCTTCAGCCCCAGCATTTT.